This T cell receptor beta chain was recorded in a study of response to subunit inactivated influenza vaccine. Study outcomes and limitations: Authors suggested that a seasonal influenza vaccination recruits few new T cells each time.

A word on this clonotype: Antigen: not known.

MiXCR, run by TCRdb on the RT-PCR reads, gives a single entry per CDR3 protein. The sample has hundreds of thousands of distinct CDR3 sequences; about a fifth are singletons. Germline loops: CDR1 DFQATT, CDR2 SNEGSKA (reference sequence). V lost 6 bases, J lost 3 bases, and 9 bases lay in between. This CDR3 spans 12 amino acids. The source material was PBMCs from blood, sampled 5 days after vaccination. V and J are TRBV20-1 and TRBJ1-5; D uncertain. The source of this sequence is a man aged 50-59 years who received an inactivated influenza vaccine. The DNA for the CDR3 is TGCAGTGCGACCCCCTTCAATCAGCCCCAGCATTTT. Translated, it gives CSATPFNQPQHF.